These T cell receptor beta chains were read from a single sample in a study of identical twins. TCRdb re-called the 5' RACE reads through MiXCR, storing one row per CDR3 protein. The data show around 480,000 distinct CDR3 sequences, with 14% seen just once and approximately 0.98% held by the top ten. These data also formed part of another study, on yellow fever vaccine responses in identical twins.

Material for sequencing was CD4+ T cells sorted from blood. The receptor set was obtained from a woman between 18 and 30 years old in good health. Both conserved end residues are part of each CDR3. D genes are given only for firm matches. Size tells how often a clone was seen (once, few, many) or the class of an expanded clone, and some rows leave it out.

>TRBJ2-7|-|TRBD2|TRBV7-6
TGTGCCAGCAGCTTAGGTCCAGCGGGAAGGGACGAGCAGTACTTC
CASSLGPAGRDEQYF
>TRBJ2-3|-|-|TRBV6-2/TRBV6-3
TGTGCCAGCAAGGAGATAGTTTTACGGGATACGCAGTATTTT
CASKEIVLRDTQYF
>TRBJ2-7|few|-|TRBV18
TGTGCCAGCTCACGGTCAGGGACCCTCTACGAGCAGTACTTC
CASSRSGTLYEQYF
>TRBJ2-7|-|-|TRBV28
TGTGCCAGCAGGGTCAGCTCCTACGAGCAGTACTTC
CASRVSSYEQYF
>TRBJ2-7|few|TRBD2|TRBV4-2
TGTGCCAGCAGCCAAGTTACTAGCGGGGGGCCCTACGAGCAGTACTTC
CASSQVTSGGPYEQYF
>TRBJ2-1|many|TRBD1|TRBV29-1
TGCAGCGTTGAAGATCGTCCCGACAGGGGGCAGCAGTTCTTC
CSVEDRPDRGQQFF
>TRBJ2-2|few|TRBD1|TRBV6-5
TGTGCCAGCAGTTACTCGCGGACAGGAAGCGGGGAGCTGTTTTTT
CASSYSRTGSGELFF
>TRBJ2-2|-|-|TRBV2
TGTGCCAGCAGTGTAAAGGTGGCCACCGGGGAGCTGTTTTTT
CASSVKVATGELFF
>TRBJ2-3|few|-|TRBV19
TGTGCCTCCTTAGGACCGGGATATGAGTCTTATACGCAGTATTTT
CASLGPGYESYTQYF
>TRBJ2-3|many|-|TRBV12-3/TRBV12-4
TGTGCCAGCAGTCCCGGGGCCCTTTCCACAGATACGCAGTATTTT
CASSPGALSTDTQYF
>TRBJ2-5|-|-|TRBV28
TGTGCCAGCAGTTTTATAGGGAACCAAGAGACCCAGTACTTC
CASSFIGNQETQYF
>TRBJ1-2|few|-|TRBV7-9
TGTGCCAGCAGCTTATACTTAGATGGGGTTCTGGACACCTTC
CASSLYLDGVLDTF
>TRBJ2-1|many|TRBD1|TRBV5-6
TGTGCCAGCAGCTTGGCCGAGGACAGGATGGGTGAGCAGTTCTTC
CASSLAEDRMGEQFF
>TRBJ2-1|-|TRBD2|TRBV19
TGTGCCAGTATTCCTAGCGGGAGTCCATACAATGAGCAGTTCTTC
CASIPSGSPYNEQFF
>TRBJ2-1|many|-|TRBV29-1
TGCAGCGCGGGGCTTTTTGGACAAAGGAATGAGCAGTTCTTC
CSAGLFGQRNEQFF
>TRBJ1-2|many|-|TRBV12-3/TRBV12-4
TGTGCCAGCAGTCCAGAGACAGACTACTATGGCTACACCTTC
CASSPETDYYGYTF
>TRBJ2-5|many|-|TRBV12-3/TRBV12-4
TGTGCCAGCAGTTTCGTTCTCGCAGGGGCAAAGGAGACCCAGTACTTC
CASSFVLAGAKETQYF
>TRBJ2-1|-|TRBD2|TRBV3-1
TGTGCCAGCAGCCAAGAAGTCGGCGGATTTGGCGGGGGTGAGCAGTTCTTC
CASSQEVGGFGGGEQFF
>TRBJ2-5|-|-|TRBV6-5
TGTGCCAGCAGTTACACAGGGCGGGAGACCCAGTACTTC
CASSYTGRETQYF
>TRBJ2-1|-|-|TRBV7-9
TGTGCCAGCAGCTCCTCGGGTCTGAAGGAGTTCTTC
CASSSSGLKEFF
>TRBJ2-7|-|-|TRBV10-1
TGCGCCAGCAGTCTGTCGCAGACGTCAGAGCAGTACTTC
CASSLSQTSEQYF
>TRBJ2-5|-|-|TRBV4-3
TGCGCCAGCAGCCAAGATCTGGGTGTGCAGGGAGGGACCCAGTACTTC
CASSQDLGVQGGTQYF
>TRBJ1-3|few|-|TRBV29-1
TGCAGCGTGGGGGACGCGATCTCTGGAAACACCATATATTTT
CSVGDAISGNTIYF
>TRBJ1-4|-|-|TRBV5-1
TGCGCCAGCAGCTTGACAGGGATGGCTAATGAAAAACTGTTTTTT
CASSLTGMANEKLFF
>TRBJ2-1|few|TRBD2|TRBV6-1
TGTGCCAGCAGACGGACTAGCGGAACCCACAATGAGCAGTTCTTC
CASRRTSGTHNEQFF
>TRBJ2-1|many|-|TRBV7-2
TGTGCCAGCAGCCGCGCGCTCGGGTACAATGAGCAGTTCTTC
CASSRALGYNEQFF
>TRBJ1-2|few|-|TRBV18
TGTGCCAGCTCGGCCGGACAGATCTACTATGGCTACACCTTC
CASSAGQIYYGYTF
>TRBJ2-7|few|TRBD1|TRBV6-5
TGTGCCAGCAGTACTAAGGGCAGGGGGAGAACCTACGAGCAGTACTTC
CASSTKGRGRTYEQYF
>TRBJ2-5|-|-|TRBV5-1
TGCGCCAGCAGTCTCCAGATGACATCGCCCCTCAAGACGGAGACCCAGTACTTC
CASSLQMTSPLKTETQYF
>TRBJ2-7|few|-|TRBV10-3
TGTGCCATCGGGGGACAAAACTACGAGCAGTACTTC
CAIGGQNYEQYF
>TRBJ2-1|-|TRBD2|TRBV4-3
TGCGCCAGCAGCCAAGTTGTGGCGGGAGGGCCTTCTGGTGAGCAGTTCTTC
CASSQVVAGGPSGEQFF
>TRBJ2-1|few|-|TRBV19
TGTGCCACTTCCGGGTCTAACACCTACAATGAGCAGTTCTTC
CATSGSNTYNEQFF
>TRBJ2-7|-|TRBD2|TRBV20-1
TGCAGTGCTCCCCGACTAGACGGGGGGGTCTACGAGCAGTACTTC
CSAPRLDGGVYEQYF
>TRBJ2-1|-|-|TRBV5-4
TGTGCCAGCAGCCCGCCGACTAGTAATGAGCAGTTCTTC
CASSPPTSNEQFF
>TRBJ2-5|many|-|TRBV5-5
TGTGCCAGCAGCTCCGGCAGCCAAGAGACCCAGTACTTC
CASSSGSQETQYF
>TRBJ2-1|many|TRBD2|TRBV10-2
TGCGCCAGCACCGCGGGAGTTGAGCAGTTCTTC
CASTAGVEQFF
>TRBJ2-1|few|TRBD2|TRBV4-3
TGCGCCAGCAGCCTCCAGGGAGGGTTTTACAATGAGCAGTTCTTC
CASSLQGGFYNEQFF
>TRBJ2-7|few|TRBD2|TRBV5-1
TGCGCCAGCAGCTTGGTAGCTAGCGGGAGTATAGACGAGCAGTACTTC
CASSLVASGSIDEQYF
>TRBJ2-7|-|TRBD2|TRBV11-1
TGTGCCAGCAGCCGGCGGGAGGCAGGGCATCTTAGTTTC
CASSRREAGHLSF
>TRBJ2-1|many|TRBD2|TRBV12-3/TRBV12-4
TGTGCCAGCGGAATCGGGACTAGCGGGAGCTCCTACAATGAGCAGTTCTTC
CASGIGTSGSSYNEQFF
>TRBJ2-5|-|-|TRBV28
TGTGCCAGCAGTTCCAGGGACTTTCTCCAAGAGACCCAGTACTTC
CASSSRDFLQETQYF
>TRBJ2-7|-|-|TRBV12-5
TGTGCTAGTGGTAGAGCCCCCTCCTACGAGCAGTACTTC
CASGRAPSYEQYF
>TRBJ2-3|-|TRBD1|TRBV28
TGTGCCAGCAGTTTAGTGGAGGTGACAGGGCTCGGTACGCAGTATTTT
CASSLVEVTGLGTQYF
>TRBJ2-3|many|TRBD2|TRBV20-1
TGCAGTGCTCCCCGAGCGGGGGCCTCCACAGATACGCAGTATTTT
CSAPRAGASTDTQYF
>TRBJ2-7|-|TRBD1|TRBV7-9
TGTGCCAGCAGCTTCAGAGGCGGACAGGGGGCGCCCTACGAGCAGTACTTC
CASSFRGGQGAPYEQYF
>TRBJ1-5|few|-|TRBV6-5
TGTGCCAGCAGTTACAGGGCGGGCAATCAGCCCCAGCATTTT
CASSYRAGNQPQHF
>TRBJ1-1|-|-|TRBV6-1
TGTGCCAGCAGTGAGGGTATAGACAGGCTTTGGGCTGAAGCTTTCTTT
CASSEGIDRLWAEAFF
>TRBJ1-1|few|-|TRBV3-1
TGTGCCAGCAGCCAAGATTTGGCGGGGACTGAAGCTTTCTTT
CASSQDLAGTEAFF
>TRBJ2-7|once|-|TRBV28
TGTGCCAGCAGTTACCCCCGACAGAGCGGCGACGAGCAGTACTTC
CASSYPRQSGDEQYF
>TRBJ2-5|-|TRBD2|TRBV2
TGTGCCAGCAGTTTTCCTAGCGGGGGGGAAGAGACCCAGTACTTC
CASSFPSGGEETQYF
>TRBJ2-3|-|TRBD2|TRBV4-3
TGCGCCAGCAGCCAAGATTTGGCTAGCGGGAGGGCCGGCACAGATACGCAGTATTTT
CASSQDLASGRAGTDTQYF
>TRBJ2-1|-|TRBD1|TRBV24-1
TGTGCCACCAGTGATTTAGGCAGGGGGCCCTACAATGAGCAGTTCTTC
CATSDLGRGPYNEQFF
>TRBJ2-1|-|TRBD2|TRBV4-2
TGTGCCAGCAGCCAAGGGGCTAGCGGGATTTACAATGAGCAGTTCTTC
CASSQGASGIYNEQFF
>TRBJ2-2|few|TRBD2|TRBV20-1
TGCAGTGCTAGAGATGGGAGGGTAGCATCCGGGGAGCTGTTTTTT
CSARDGRVASGELFF